This TCR beta chain was identified during a study of cytomegalovirus exposure and HLA in healthy donors. Whole-study context: A subsequent analysis stated that the 100 to 150 validation repertoires were run on the same platform as the roughly 700 first-cohort repertoires. Study outcomes and limitations: Cytomegalovirus association was assigned to approximately 180 TCR beta chains.

Measured with immunoSEQ multiplex PCR; TCRdb has only the in-frame clones, and not every one. The table records 90,000 to 150,000 clones, 88% of them present only once. Looked up from germline, CDR1 is SGHDN and CDR2 is FVKESK. The CDR3 contains 15 residues. The V gene end was trimmed by 4 bases and the J gene end by 2 bases; junction bases not matched to a gene: 6. These donors were members of the approximately 110-subject validation cohort, a group separate from the approximately 620-subject first cohort. With regard to this clone: Its antigen is unidentified.

The V gene is TRBV14, the J gene TRBJ2-3; 7 bases match TRBD1. Sequenced input: PBMCs. This TCR was recovered from a young woman in good health and CMV-seropositive. CDR3 nucleotide sequence: TGTGCCAGCAGCCGCTCGGGACAGTCCACAGATACGCAGTATTTT. It specifies CASSRSGQSTDTQYF. Complete variable domain (other parts from reference TRBV14 and TRBJ2-3): EAGVTQFPSHSVIEKGQTVTLRCDPISGHDNLYWYRRVMGKEIKFLLHFVKESKQDESGMPNNRFLAERTGGTYSTLKVQPAELEDSGVYFCASSRSGQSTDTQYFGPGTRLTVL.